The 6 T cell receptor beta chains given below trace back to one sample, sequenced in a study of blood T cell repertoires in COVID-19. TCRdb's table, derived via immunoSEQ multiplex PCR, lists solely in-frame clones and lacks some. Here the sample spans roughly 220,000 clones, 86% being singletons. Sequenced sample: peripheral blood. Receptor source: a woman in her fifties or sixties with COVID-19, enrolled during active disease.

This chain uses TRBV11-3 with TRBJ2-3, with D tentatively TRBD1 (6 bases). This CDR3 has 18 residues. V lost 3 bases, J lost 4 bases, and 23 bases lay in between. Germline V gene data show CDR1 as SGHNT and CDR2 as YENEEA. CDR3 loop: CASSFGNFWQGNPDTQYF. The CDR3 DNA is TGTGCCAGCAGCTTCGGCAATTTCTGGCAGGGGAATCCAGATACGCAGTATTTT.

As concerns this clone: Other DNA sequences in the sample encode the same CDR3. The J gene is TRBJ1-1, the V gene TRBV6-5; tentatively, D is TRBD1 (6 bases). V shed 5 bases and J shed 1 base, with 8 bases lying between them. This CDR3 region has 13 residues. From germline, CDR1 is MNHEY and CDR2 SVGAGI. This CDR3 is CASSTGRNTEAFF. CDR3 nucleotide sequence: TGTGCCAGCAGTACAGGGAGGAACACTGAAGCTTTCTTT.

The rearrangement uses TRBV19 and TRBJ2-1; 8 bases agree with TRBD2. Germline CDR1 is LNHDA and CDR2 is SQIVND (reference sequence). CDR3 size: 15 residues. The ends lost 1 base at V and 9 bases at J; junction bases unmatched: 8. CDR3 amino acids: CASSIGRGGLSEQFF. CDR3 bases: TGTGCCAGTAGTATAGGCCGGGGGGGTTTAAGTGAGCAGTTCTTC.

This clone was observed a few times. The chain is built from TRBV2 and TRBJ1-2; perhaps TRBD1 as D (5 bases). The CDR3 is made up of 13 amino acids. CDR1 and CDR2 from the germline V gene are SNHLY and FYNNEI. V lost 6 bases and J lost 2, with 10 bases in between. This chain's CDR3 is CASRPTDNYGYTF. The CDR3 DNA reads as TGTGCCAGCAGGCCGACAGACAACTATGGCTACACCTTC.

The CDR3 is CASSRDRGTPEAFF. The DNA of the CDR3 is TGTGCCAGCAGTAGGGACAGGGGGACACCTGAAGCTTTCTTT. The rearrangement joins TRBV27 to TRBJ1-1; 11 nucleotides align to TRBD1. The germline V gene has CDR1 MNHEY and CDR2 SMNVEV (reference sequence). The CDR3 has 14 amino acids. V gave up 5 bases and J gave up 6 bases; unmatched junction bases: 5.

This chain joins TRBV11-3 and TRBJ2-1; D is unclear. This CDR3 contains 14 residues. V lost 2 bases and J lost 8, with 13 bases in between. CDR1 and CDR2 (germline): SGHNT, YENEEA. The CDR3 spells CASSLSWSVDEQFF. The CDR3 DNA reads as TGTGCCAGCAGCTTAAGTTGGAGCGTCGATGAGCAGTTCTTC.